The 7 T cell receptor beta chains below were found in one sample sequenced in a study of lymphopenia after photon versus proton radiotherapy. Generated by immunoSEQ multiplex PCR, the TCRdb table keeps only in-frame clones and is missing some. The table records approximately 25,000 clones, about 82% of them present only once. This material consisted of peripheral blood, taken from a patient treated with proton-based radiotherapy. These receptors all come from a woman in her 70s with pancreatic cancer.

The chain employs TRBV7-9 and TRBJ2-3; 14 nucleotides agree with TRBD2. From germline, CDR1 is SEHNR and CDR2 FQNEAQ (reference sequence). This CDR3 is built from 15 residues. J gave up 10 bases and V 1 base, and 4 bases lay outside the gene matches. The CDR3 reads CASSLVGLAGGSQYF. The DNA of the CDR3 is TGTGCCAGCAGCTTAGTCGGACTAGCGGGAGGATCGCAGTATTTT.

In this sample, this clone turned up a few times. CDR3: CASSGRGGGSYEQYF. Written as DNA, the CDR3 is TGTGCCAGCAGCGGGCGGGGAGGGGGCTCCTACGAGCAGTACTTC. The chain is built from TRBV13 and TRBJ2-7; possible D gene TRBD2, 7 bases. Germline V gene sequence: CDR1 PRHDT, CDR2 FYEKMQ (reference sequence). The CDR3 spans 15 residues. With 5 bases removed from V and 0 bases from J, the gap between germline ends came to 14 bases.

This clone has a handful of counts. This chain links TRBV7-6 with TRBJ2-1; the D gene could be TRBD1 or TRBD2 (5 bases each). Germline V CDR1 and CDR2: SGHVS, FNYEAQ. V shed 6 bases and J shed 10 bases, with 10 bases lying between them. The CDR3 runs to 11 residues. In nucleotides, the CDR3 is TGTGCCAGCAGACTAGGGGTGGAGCAGTTCTTC. It is translated as CASRLGVEQFF.

Of note for this clone: A junction boundary mismatches the germline segment, possibly from a read error. Other nucleotide sequences in the sample specify the same CDR3. The CDR3 DNA reads TGTGCCAGCTCTCCACCAGGGACTAGCGGGACCACTGAGCAGTTCTTC. This gives the protein CASSPPGTSGTTEQFF. This chain joins TRBV18 and TRBJ2-1, with 13 positions matching TRBD2. The germline V gene encodes CDR1 KGHSH and CDR2 LQKENI. This CDR3 spans 16 amino acids.

The CDR3, as DNA: TGTGCCAGTAGTAGGGGGAGAGGCAATCAGCCCCAGCATTTT. Amino acids: CASSRGRGNQPQHF. V usage is TRBV19 and J usage is TRBJ1-5; perhaps TRBD1 as D (5 bases). Trimming pared 4 bases from V and 2 bases from J, leaving 9 bases between. The CDR3 is 14 residues long. Germline lookup yields CDR1 LNHDA and CDR2 SQIVND (reference sequence).

CDR3 nucleotides: TGTGCCTGGAGGGCGTTGGACAGAGCGAACACTGAAGCTTTCTTT. Its translation: CAWRALDRANTEAFF. This chain links TRBV30 with TRBJ1-1, with a possible D match to TRBD1 (6 bases). Germline CDR1 is GTSNPN and CDR2 is SVGIG (reference sequence). Trimming removed 3 bases from V and 1 base from J, with 15 bases in between. The CDR3 totals 15 residues.

The CDR3 DNA reads TGTGCCTGGGGGACTAGCGGCCAGTACATTCAGTACTTC. Translation: CAWGTSGQYIQYF. The rearrangement joins TRBV30 to TRBJ2-4; 11 bases match TRBD2. Germline V lookup: CDR1 GTSNPN, CDR2 SVGIG (reference sequence). This CDR3 is 13 amino acids long. The V and J ends lost 5 bases and 8 bases, in that order; junction bases with no gene match: 5.